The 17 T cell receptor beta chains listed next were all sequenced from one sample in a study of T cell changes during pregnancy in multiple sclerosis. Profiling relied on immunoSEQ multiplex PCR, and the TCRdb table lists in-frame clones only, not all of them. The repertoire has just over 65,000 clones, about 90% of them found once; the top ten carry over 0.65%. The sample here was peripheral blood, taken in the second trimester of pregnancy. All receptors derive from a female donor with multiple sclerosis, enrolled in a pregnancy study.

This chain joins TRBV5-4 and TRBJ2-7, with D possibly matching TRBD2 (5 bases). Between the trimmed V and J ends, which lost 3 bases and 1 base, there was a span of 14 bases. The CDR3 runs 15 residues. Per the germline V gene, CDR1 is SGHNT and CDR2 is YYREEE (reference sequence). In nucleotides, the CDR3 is TGTGCCAGCAGCTCTGATGCGGGTCCTTCCTACGAGCAGTACTTC. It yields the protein CASSSDAGPSYEQYF.

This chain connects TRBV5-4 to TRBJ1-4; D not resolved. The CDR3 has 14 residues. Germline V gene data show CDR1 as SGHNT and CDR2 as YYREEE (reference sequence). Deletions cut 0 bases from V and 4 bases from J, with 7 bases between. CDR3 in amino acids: CASSLGQFNEKLFF. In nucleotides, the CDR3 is TGTGCCAGCAGCTTGGGTCAGTTTAATGAAAAACTGTTTTTT.

The CDR3 DNA follows: TGTGCCAGCAGCCCTAGGGGGGGGGCCAACGTCCTGACTTTC. Its translation is CASSPRGGANVLTF. This chain links TRBV9 with TRBJ2-6, with D possibly being TRBD1 (6 bases). The length of the CDR3 is 14 residues. With 4 bases removed from V and 4 bases from J, the gap between germline ends came to 9 bases. Per germline, CDR1 SGDLS and CDR2 YYNGEE.

The CDR3 coding sequence is TGTGCCAGCAGCCCAGAACGTGTTCTGTTTTTT. The encoded protein is CASSPERVLFF. The chain combines TRBV7-9 with TRBJ1-4; D is unresolved. The V end was cut by 5 bases, the J end by 14 bases, with 12 bases between. CDR3 length equals 11 residues. CDR1 and CDR2 from the germline V gene are SEHNR and FQNEAQ (reference sequence).

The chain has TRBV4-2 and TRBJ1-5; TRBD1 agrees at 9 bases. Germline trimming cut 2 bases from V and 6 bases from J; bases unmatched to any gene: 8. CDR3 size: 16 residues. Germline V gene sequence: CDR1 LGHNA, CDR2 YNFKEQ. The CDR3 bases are TGTGCCAGCAGCCAACGTCCCGGGACAGGGTTTCAGCCCCAGCATTTT. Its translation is CASSQRPGTGFQPQHF.

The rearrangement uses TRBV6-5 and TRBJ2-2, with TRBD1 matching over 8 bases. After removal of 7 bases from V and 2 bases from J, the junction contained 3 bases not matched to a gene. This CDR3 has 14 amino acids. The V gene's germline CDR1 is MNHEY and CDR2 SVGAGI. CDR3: CASTDRGNTGELFF. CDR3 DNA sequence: TGTGCCAGCACCGACAGGGGTAACACCGGGGAGCTGTTTTTT.

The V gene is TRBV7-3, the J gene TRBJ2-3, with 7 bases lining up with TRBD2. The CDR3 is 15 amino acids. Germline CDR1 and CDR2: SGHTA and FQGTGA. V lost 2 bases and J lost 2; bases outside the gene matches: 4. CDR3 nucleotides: TGTGCCAGCAGCTTAGGGCTAGCGGTCACAGATACGCAGTATTTT. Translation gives CASSLGLAVTDTQYF.

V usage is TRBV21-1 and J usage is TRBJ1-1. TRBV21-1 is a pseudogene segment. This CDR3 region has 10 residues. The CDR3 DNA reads TGTGCCAGCCCCCGAGGTGAAGCTTTCTTT. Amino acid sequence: CASPRGEAFF.

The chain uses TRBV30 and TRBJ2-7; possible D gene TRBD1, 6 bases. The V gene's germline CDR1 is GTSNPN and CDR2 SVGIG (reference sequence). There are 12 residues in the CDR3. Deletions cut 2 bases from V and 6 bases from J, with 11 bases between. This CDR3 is CAWSWNRAEQYF. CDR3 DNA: TGTGCCTGGAGTTGGAACAGGGCCGAGCAGTACTTC.

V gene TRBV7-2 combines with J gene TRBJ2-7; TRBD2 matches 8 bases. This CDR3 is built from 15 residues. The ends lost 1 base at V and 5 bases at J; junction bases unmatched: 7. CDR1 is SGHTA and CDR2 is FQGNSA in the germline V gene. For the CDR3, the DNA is TGTGCCAGCAGCTTAGATCCGGGGGGGCGGAACGAGCAGTACTTC. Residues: CASSLDPGGRNEQYF.

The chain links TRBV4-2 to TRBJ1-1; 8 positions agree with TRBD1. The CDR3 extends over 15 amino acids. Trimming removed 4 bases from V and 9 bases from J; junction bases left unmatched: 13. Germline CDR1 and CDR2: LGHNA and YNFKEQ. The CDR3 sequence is CASSLRAGQGRQAFF. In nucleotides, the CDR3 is TGTGCCAGCAGCCTCCGAGCCGGACAGGGACGACAAGCTTTCTTT.

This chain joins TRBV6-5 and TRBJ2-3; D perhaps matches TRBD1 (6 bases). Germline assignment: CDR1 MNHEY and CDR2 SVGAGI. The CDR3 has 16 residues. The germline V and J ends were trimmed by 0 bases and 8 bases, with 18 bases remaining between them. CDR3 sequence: CASSYSKPAGAGTQYF. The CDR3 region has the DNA TGTGCCAGCAGTTACTCGAAGCCAGCAGGGGCCGGTACGCAGTATTTT.

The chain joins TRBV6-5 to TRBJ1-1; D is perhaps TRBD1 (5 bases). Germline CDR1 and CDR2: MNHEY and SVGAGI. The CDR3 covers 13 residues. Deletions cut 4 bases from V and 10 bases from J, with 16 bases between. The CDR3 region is CASSLERSTGAFF. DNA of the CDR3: TGTGCCAGCAGTTTAGAAAGGAGCACAGGAGCTTTCTTT.

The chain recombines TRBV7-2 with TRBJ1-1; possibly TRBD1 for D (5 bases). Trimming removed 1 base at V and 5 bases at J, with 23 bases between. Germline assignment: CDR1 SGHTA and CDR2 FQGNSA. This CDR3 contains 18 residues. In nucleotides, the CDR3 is TGTGCCAGCAGCTTAGTACCGGCGGGGGGAGGATTCAGGACTGAAGCTTTCTTT. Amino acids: CASSLVPAGGGFRTEAFF. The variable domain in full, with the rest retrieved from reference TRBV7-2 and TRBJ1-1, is GAGVSQSPSNKVTEKGKDVELRCDPISGHTALYWYRQSLGQGLEFLIYFQGNSAPDKSGLPSDRFSAERTGGSVSTLTIQRTQQEDSAVYLCASSLVPAGGGFRTEAFFGQGTRLTVV.

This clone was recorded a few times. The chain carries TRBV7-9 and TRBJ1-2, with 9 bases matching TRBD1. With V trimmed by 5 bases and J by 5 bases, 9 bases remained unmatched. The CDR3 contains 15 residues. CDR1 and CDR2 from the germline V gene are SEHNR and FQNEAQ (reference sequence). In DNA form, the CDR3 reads TGTGCCAGCAGCCAGGCCACCGGGACAGGGTATGGCTACACCTTC. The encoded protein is CASSQATGTGYGYTF.

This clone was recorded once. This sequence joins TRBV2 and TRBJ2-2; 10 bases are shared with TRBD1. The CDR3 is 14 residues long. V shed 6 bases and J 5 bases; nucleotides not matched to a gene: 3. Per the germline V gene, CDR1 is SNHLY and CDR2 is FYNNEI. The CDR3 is CASRDRGWTGELFF. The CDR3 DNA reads TGTGCCAGCAGGGACAGGGGGTGGACCGGGGAGCTGTTTTTT. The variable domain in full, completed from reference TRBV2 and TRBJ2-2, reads EPEVTQTPSHQVTQMGQEVILRCVPISNHLYFYWYRQILGQKVEFLVSFYNNEISEKSEIFDDQFSVERPDGSNFTLKIRSTKLEDSAMYFCASRDRGWTGELFFGEGSRLTVL.

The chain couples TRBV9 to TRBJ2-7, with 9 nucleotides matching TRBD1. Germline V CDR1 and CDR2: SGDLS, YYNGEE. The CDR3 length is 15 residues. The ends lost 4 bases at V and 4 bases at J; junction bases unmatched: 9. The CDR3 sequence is CASSSGQGKLYEQYF. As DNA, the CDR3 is TGTGCCAGCAGCTCGGGACAGGGTAAATTATACGAGCAGTACTTC.